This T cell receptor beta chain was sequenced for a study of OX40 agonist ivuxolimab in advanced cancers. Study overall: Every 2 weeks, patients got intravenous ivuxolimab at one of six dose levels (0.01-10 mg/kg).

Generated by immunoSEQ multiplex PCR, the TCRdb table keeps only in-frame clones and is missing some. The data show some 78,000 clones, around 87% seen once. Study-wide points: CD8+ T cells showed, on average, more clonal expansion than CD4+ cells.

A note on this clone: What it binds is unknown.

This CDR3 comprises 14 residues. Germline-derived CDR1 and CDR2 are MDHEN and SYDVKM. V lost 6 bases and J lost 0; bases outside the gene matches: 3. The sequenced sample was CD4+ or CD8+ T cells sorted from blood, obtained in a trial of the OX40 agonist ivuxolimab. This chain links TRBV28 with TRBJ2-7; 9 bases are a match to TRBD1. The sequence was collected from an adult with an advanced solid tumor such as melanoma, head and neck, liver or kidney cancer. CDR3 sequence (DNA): TGTGCCAGCAGGGGGACAGGGACCTCCTACGAGCAGTACTTC. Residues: CASRGTGTSYEQYF.